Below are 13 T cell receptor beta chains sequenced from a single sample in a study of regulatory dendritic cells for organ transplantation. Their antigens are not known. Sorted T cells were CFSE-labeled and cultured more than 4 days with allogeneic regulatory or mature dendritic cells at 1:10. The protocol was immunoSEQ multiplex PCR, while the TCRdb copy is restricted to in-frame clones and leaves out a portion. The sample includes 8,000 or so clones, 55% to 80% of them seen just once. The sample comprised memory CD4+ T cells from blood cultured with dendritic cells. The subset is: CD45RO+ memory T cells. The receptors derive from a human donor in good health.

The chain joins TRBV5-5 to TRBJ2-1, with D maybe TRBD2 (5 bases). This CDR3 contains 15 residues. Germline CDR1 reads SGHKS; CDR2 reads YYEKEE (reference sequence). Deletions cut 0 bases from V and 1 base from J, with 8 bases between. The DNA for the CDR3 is TGTGCCAGCAGCTTGGGGACTGGGTCCTACAATGAGCAGTTCTTC. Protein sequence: CASSLGTGSYNEQFF.

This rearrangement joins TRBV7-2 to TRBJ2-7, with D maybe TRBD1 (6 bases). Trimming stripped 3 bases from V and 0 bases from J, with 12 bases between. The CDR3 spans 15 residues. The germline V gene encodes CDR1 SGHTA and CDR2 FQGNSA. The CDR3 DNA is TGTGCCAGCAGCTTGGGGCAGGGGAGCTCCTACGAGCAGTACTTC. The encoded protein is CASSLGQGSSYEQYF.

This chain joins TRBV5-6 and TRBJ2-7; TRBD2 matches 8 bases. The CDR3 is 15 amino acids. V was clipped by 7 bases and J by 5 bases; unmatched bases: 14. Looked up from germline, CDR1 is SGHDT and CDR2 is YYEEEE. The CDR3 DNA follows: TGTGCCAGCTCGGGGGGGTCGCGAAGTCCCAACGAGCAGTACTTC. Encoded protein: CASSGGSRSPNEQYF.

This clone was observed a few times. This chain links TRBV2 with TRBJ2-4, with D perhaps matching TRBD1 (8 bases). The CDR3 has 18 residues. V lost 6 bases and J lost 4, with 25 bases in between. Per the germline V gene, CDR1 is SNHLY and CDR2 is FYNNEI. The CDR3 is CASRSGTGLKDGKNIQYF. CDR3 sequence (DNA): TGTGCCAGCAGAAGCGGGACAGGCTTAAAGGATGGGAAAAACATTCAGTACTTC.

This CDR3 reads CATGTYSGNTIYF. DNA of the CDR3: TGTGCCACAGGGACTTACTCTGGAAACACCATATATTTT. The genes are TRBV5-4 and TRBJ1-3, with D tentatively TRBD1 (5 bases). The CDR3 has 13 residues. The V end was cut by 9 bases, the J end by 0 bases, with 10 bases between. Germline values: CDR1 SGHNT, CDR2 YYREEE (reference sequence).

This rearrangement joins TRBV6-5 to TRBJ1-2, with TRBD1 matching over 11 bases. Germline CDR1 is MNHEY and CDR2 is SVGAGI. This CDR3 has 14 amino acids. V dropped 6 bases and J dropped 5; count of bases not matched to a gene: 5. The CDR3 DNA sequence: TGTGCCAGCAGCTCGGACAGGGGGCGATATGGCTACACCTTC. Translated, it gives CASSSDRGRYGYTF.

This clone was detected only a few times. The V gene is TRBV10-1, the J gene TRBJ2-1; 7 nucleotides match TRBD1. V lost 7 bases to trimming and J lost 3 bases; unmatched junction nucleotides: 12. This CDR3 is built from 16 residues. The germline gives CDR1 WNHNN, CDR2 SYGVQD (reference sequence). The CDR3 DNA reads TGCGCCAGCACCCTCCAGACAGGGACGTTCTACAATGAGCAGTTCTTC. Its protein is CASTLQTGTFYNEQFF.

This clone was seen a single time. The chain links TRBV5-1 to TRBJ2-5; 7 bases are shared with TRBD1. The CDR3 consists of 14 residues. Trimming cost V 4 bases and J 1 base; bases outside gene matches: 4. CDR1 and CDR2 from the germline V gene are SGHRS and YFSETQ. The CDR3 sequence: CASSPGTAQETQYF. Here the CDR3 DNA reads TGCGCCAGCAGCCCCGGGACAGCCCAAGAGACCCAGTACTTC.

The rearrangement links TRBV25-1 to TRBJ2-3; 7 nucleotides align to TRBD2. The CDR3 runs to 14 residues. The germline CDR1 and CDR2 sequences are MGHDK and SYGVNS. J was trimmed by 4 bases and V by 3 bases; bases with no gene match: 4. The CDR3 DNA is TGTGCCAGCAGTGATGGACTAGGGTCAGATACGCAGTATTTT. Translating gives CASSDGLGSDTQYF.

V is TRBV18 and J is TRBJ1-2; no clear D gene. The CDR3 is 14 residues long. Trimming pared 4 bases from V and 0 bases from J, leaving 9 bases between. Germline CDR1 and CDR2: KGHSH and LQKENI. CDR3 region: CASSLQLTNYGYTF. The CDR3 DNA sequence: TGTGCCAGCTCACTACAGCTGACTAACTATGGCTACACCTTC. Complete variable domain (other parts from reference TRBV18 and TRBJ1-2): NAGVMQNPRHLVRRRGQEARLRCSPMKGHSHVYWYRQLPEEGLKFMVYLQKENIIDESGMPKERFSAEFPKEGPSILRIQQVVRGDSAAYFCASSLQLTNYGYTFGSGTRLTVV.

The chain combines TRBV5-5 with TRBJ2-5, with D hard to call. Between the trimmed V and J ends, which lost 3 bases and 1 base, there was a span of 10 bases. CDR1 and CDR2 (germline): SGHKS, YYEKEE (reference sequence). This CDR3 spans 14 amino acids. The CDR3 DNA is TGTGCCAGCAGCTGGGCCGGCCTCCAAGAGACCCAGTACTTC. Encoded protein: CASSWAGLQETQYF.

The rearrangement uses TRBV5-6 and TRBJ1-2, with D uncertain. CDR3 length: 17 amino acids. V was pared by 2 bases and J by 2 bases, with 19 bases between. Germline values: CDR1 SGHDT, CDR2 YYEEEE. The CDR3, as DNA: TGTGCCAGCAGCTTTTTCCTAATTTCGGGTCCAAACTATGGCTACACCTTC. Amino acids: CASSFFLISGPNYGYTF.

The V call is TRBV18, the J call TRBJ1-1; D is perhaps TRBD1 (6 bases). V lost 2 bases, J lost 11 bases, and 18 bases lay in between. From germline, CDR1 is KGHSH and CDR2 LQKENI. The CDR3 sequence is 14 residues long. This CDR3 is CASSPGVQGILAFF. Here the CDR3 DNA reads TGTGCCAGCTCACCAGGAGTACAGGGAATTCTGGCTTTCTTT.